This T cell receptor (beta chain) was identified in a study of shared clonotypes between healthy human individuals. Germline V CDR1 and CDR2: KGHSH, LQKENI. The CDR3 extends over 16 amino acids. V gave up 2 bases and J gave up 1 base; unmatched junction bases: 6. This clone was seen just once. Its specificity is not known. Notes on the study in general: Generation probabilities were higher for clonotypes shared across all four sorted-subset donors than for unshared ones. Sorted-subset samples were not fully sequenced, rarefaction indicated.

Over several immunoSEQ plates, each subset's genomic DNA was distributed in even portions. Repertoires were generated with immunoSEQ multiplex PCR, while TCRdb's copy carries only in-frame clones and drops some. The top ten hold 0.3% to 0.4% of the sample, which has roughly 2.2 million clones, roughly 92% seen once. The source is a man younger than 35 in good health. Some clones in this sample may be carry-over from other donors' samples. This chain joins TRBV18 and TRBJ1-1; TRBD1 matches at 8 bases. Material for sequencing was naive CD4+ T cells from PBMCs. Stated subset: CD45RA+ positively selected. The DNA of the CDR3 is TGTGCCAGCTCACCAAGGACAGGGAAAGCGAACACTGAAGCTTTCTTT. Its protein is CASSPRTGKANTEAFF.